These T cell receptor beta chains were read from a single sample in a study of CD8 T cells in ankylosing spondylitis. TCRdb reprocessed the 5' RACE reads via MiXCR and lists one record per CDR3 protein. The sample includes approximately 250,000 distinct CDR3 sequences, more than 9% of them seen just once. Source material: blood, either unsorted or a sorted T cell fraction (not recorded which). The receptors here all came from a male donor with ankylosing spondylitis or in good health (not recorded which). Each CDR3 is given with its conserved first and last residue. The D gene is left open where the match is weak. Clone size is not always given. Where it is, it says once, few, many or a class for expanded clones.

D gene,V gene,clone size,J gene,CDR3 DNA,CDR3 protein
TRBD2,TRBV30,NA,TRBJ2-1,TGTGCCTGGAGTGAGGGACTAGCGTCTGACAATGAGCAGTTCTTC,CAWSEGLASDNEQFF
NA,TRBV7-2,NA,TRBJ2-2,TGTGCCAGCAGCTTAGGGCCAGGGAACACCGGGGAGCTGTTTTTT,CASSLGPGNTGELFF
NA,TRBV7-2,many,TRBJ2-5,TGTGCCAGCAACACCGGGACCGCTACTCAAGAGACCCAGTACTTC,CASNTGTATQETQYF
NA,TRBV3-1,many,TRBJ2-4,TGTGCCAGCAGCCAAGAAGGAGCGTTAGCCAAAAACATTCAGTACTTC,CASSQEGALAKNIQYF
TRBD1,TRBV4-2,many,TRBJ1-6,TGTGCCAGCAGCCAAGGACAGGGAACTTCACCCCTCCACTTT,CASSQGQGTSPLHF
NA,TRBV5-1,NA,TRBJ1-6,TGCGCCAGCAGCTTGGGGCAGACCAGCTCCTATAATTCACCCCTCCACTTT,CASSLGQTSSYNSPLHF
TRBD2,TRBV13,many,TRBJ2-5,TGTGCCAGCAGCTTCCGGCTAGCGGCGAATCAAGAGACCCAGTACTTC,CASSFRLAANQETQYF
NA,TRBV20-1,many,TRBJ1-4,TGCAGTGCTAGAGCCGATGAAAAACTGTTTTTT,CSARADEKLFF
NA,TRBV18,many,TRBJ1-5,TGTGCCAGCTCACCACCGGGGGGCAACAATCAGCCCCAGCATTTT,CASSPPGGNNQPQHF
NA,TRBV5-1,NA,TRBJ2-7,TGCGCCAGCAGCTCGGGGGTCCTTCTGGACGAGCAGTACTTC,CASSSGVLLDEQYF
NA,TRBV12-2,once,TRBJ2-1,TGTGCAAATCGCTTAGTAGCATCCGGACTAGCGGGGGCGTTGGGTGAGCAGTTCTTC,CANRLVASGLAGALGEQFF
TRBD2,TRBV5-1,many,TRBJ2-1,TGCGCCAGCACCGGACTAGCGGGGGGGTTTTACAATGAGCAGTTCTTC,CASTGLAGGFYNEQFF
NA,TRBV5-1,many,TRBJ2-7,TGCGCCAGCAGCTTGGGGGACGGGATCTACGAGCAGTACTTC,CASSLGDGIYEQYF
NA,TRBV7-2,few,TRBJ2-2,TGTGCCAGCAGCTTAAGGAGCGCCCCCCACGGGGAGCTGTTTTTT,CASSLRSAPHGELFF
NA,TRBV20-1,few,TRBJ1-1,TGCAGTGCTCTCGCATTTACAGGGTTTGAAGCTTTCTTT,CSALAFTGFEAFF
NA,TRBV15,many,TRBJ2-5,TGTGCCACCAGCAGAGGAACAGTCATAGAGACCCAGTACTTC,CATSRGTVIETQYF
NA,TRBV5-1,many,TRBJ2-7,TGCGCCAGCAGACTGGACGGCTACGAGCAGTACTTC,CASRLDGYEQYF
NA,TRBV7-9,few,TRBJ2-3,TGTGCCAGCAGCCCCTGGGGGAAGCTCGACACAGATACGCAGTATTTT,CASSPWGKLDTDTQYF
TRBD1,TRBV27,NA,TRBJ1-6,TGTGCCAGCAGGCCAGGACAGGCCCGGAATTCACCCCTCCACTTT,CASRPGQARNSPLHF
NA,TRBV16,many,TRBJ2-3,TGTGCCAGCAGCCAACTAGCGACGGGGACAGATACGCAGTATTTT,CASSQLATGTDTQYF
NA,TRBV7-9,many,TRBJ2-4,TGTGCCAGCAGCTTAGCGGGGAGTAGCGGGTACTTC,CASSLAGSSGYF
NA,TRBV3-1,few,TRBJ2-3,TGTGCCAGCAGCCAAGAACCGGCAAGAGATACGCAGTATTTT,CASSQEPARDTQYF
NA,TRBV7-9,NA,TRBJ2-1,TGTGCCAGCAGCCCACCCAACCTTGAGCAGTTCTTC,CASSPPNLEQFF
TRBD2,TRBV20-1,NA,TRBJ2-3,TGCAGTGCTGGGGGACTAGCGGGGGCCCCCTCTAGCACAGATACGCAGTATTTT,CSAGGLAGAPSSTDTQYF
NA,TRBV3-1,many,TRBJ2-5,TGTGCCAGCAGGGAGGTAGAGACCCAGTACTTC,CASREVETQYF
TRBD1,TRBV5-1,few,TRBJ2-1,TGCGCCAGCAGCTTGCCCCGGGACAGGGGGTCGGGTGAGCAGTTCTTC,CASSLPRDRGSGEQFF
NA,TRBV7-9,many,TRBJ1-4,TGTGCCACCCGACGGGGGAATGAAAAACTGTTTTTT,CATRRGNEKLFF
NA,TRBV6-1,few,TRBJ1-2,TGTGCCAGCAGCCTCCACTCGGCCGACAGGAGCTATGGCTACACCTTC,CASSLHSADRSYGYTF
TRBD2,TRBV4-1,NA,TRBJ2-1,TGCGCCAGCAGCCAAGTAAATAGCGGGATAGGTCATCCTTTC,CASSQVNSGIGHPF
TRBD1,TRBV6-1,many,TRBJ1-2,TGTGCCAGCAGTGGAGACAGGGGACTCGACTATAACTATGGCTACACCTTC,CASSGDRGLDYNYGYTF
NA,TRBV30,NA,TRBJ1-5,TGTGCCTGGAGGGCAGGACGCCATCAGCCCCAGCATTTT,CAWRAGRHQPQHF
NA,TRBV9,many,TRBJ2-1,TGTGCCAGCAGCGTAGGGGGACTGACGAGGGGAGAGCAGTTCTTC,CASSVGGLTRGEQFF
NA,TRBV7-2,few,TRBJ2-3,TGTGCCAGCAGCAGACGACCGAGGGGAGATACGCAGTATTTT,CASSRRPRGDTQYF
TRBD2,TRBV29-1,few,TRBJ2-5,TGCAGCGTTGTCATAGGACTAGCGGGAGAGACCCAGTACTTC,CSVVIGLAGETQYF
TRBD1,TRBV6-4,many,TRBJ1-1,TGTGCCAGCAGTGACTCTCGGGACAGGGGTGAGAACACTGAAGCTTTCTTT,CASSDSRDRGENTEAFF
TRBD2,TRBV11-2,many,TRBJ2-5,TGTGCCAGCAGCTTAGTATCTAGCGGGGTTACGTTGAGGGAGACCCAGTACTTC,CASSLVSSGVTLRETQYF
NA,TRBV29-1,many,TRBJ1-5,TGCAGCGTTGGCGGTGAAAGCAATCAGCCCCAGCATTTT,CSVGGESNQPQHF
TRBD1,TRBV7-9,once,TRBJ2-6,TGTGCCAGCGGGACAGGGAGTACCGGGGCCAACGTCCTGACTTTC,CASGTGSTGANVLTF
NA,TRBV15,many,TRBJ2-2,TGTGCCACCAGCAAGGGGGAAAAGGCCGGGGAGCTGTTTTTT,CATSKGEKAGELFF
TRBD1,TRBV5-6,few,TRBJ2-6,TGTGCCAGCAGCTTCCCCGGGACAGGGGCAGTAAGAACGGGGGCCAACGTCCTGACTTTC,CASSFPGTGAVRTGANVLTF
NA,TRBV11-2,NA,TRBJ2-1,TGTGCCAGCAGCTTTGGGTCAGAGCAGTTCTTC,CASSFGSEQFF
TRBD1,TRBV11-2,many,TRBJ1-1,TGTGCCAGCAGCGTCCTTACAGGGGACACTGAAGCTTTCTTT,CASSVLTGDTEAFF
TRBD1,TRBV5-1,many,TRBJ1-2,TGCGCCAGCAGCCCGGACAGGGATTATGATGGCTACACCTTC,CASSPDRDYDGYTF
NA,TRBV5-1,many,TRBJ2-7,TGCGCCAGCAGCTTGGCCGGAGAGAGCTCCTACGAGCAGTACTTC,CASSLAGESSYEQYF
NA,TRBV11-2,NA,TRBJ2-5,TGTGCCAGCAGCAGCACTGCGGTTCAAGAGACCCAGTACTTC,CASSSTAVQETQYF
TRBD1,TRBV11-2,few,TRBJ2-1,TGTGCCAGCAGCTTAGATGAGGGGGCGTCTTACAATGAGCAGTTCTTC,CASSLDEGASYNEQFF
NA,TRBV4-1,NA,TRBJ2-2,TGCGCCAGCAGCCAACCAGTGAAAAAAAGCGCCGGGGAGCTGTTTTTT,CASSQPVKKSAGELFF
TRBD1,TRBV20-1,many,TRBJ2-1,TGCAGTGCGGCTTTCCCAGGGGGAACCTACAATGAGCAGTTCTTC,CSAAFPGGTYNEQFF
NA,TRBV20-1,many,TRBJ2-2,TGCAGTGCACCCCGTTGGGGGCGGCGGGGGGAGCTGTTTTTT,CSAPRWGRRGELFF
NA,TRBV11-2,many,TRBJ2-1,TGTGGGTGTGGGCGGTTCTCCTACAATGAGCAGTTCTTC,CGCGRFSYNEQFF
NA,TRBV5-1,many,TRBJ1-2,TGCGCCAGCAGCGAAAACAGGGTCTCCTATGGCTACACCTTC,CASSENRVSYGYTF
TRBD1,TRBV6-5,few,TRBJ1-2,TGTGCCAGCAGTTACCTTAGGGGGCGAGGCGGCTACACCTTC,CASSYLRGRGGYTF
TRBD2,TRBV9,NA,TRBJ2-5,TGTGCCAGCAGCGTATCCCCGGGGGGGCGGGGAGAGACCCAGTACTTC,CASSVSPGGRGETQYF
TRBD2,TRBV12-3/TRBV12-4,many,TRBJ2-2,TGTGCCAGCCGACGGGGACTACCTAACACCGGGGAGCTGTTTTTT,CASRRGLPNTGELFF
NA,TRBV3-1,many,TRBJ2-7,TGTGCCAGCAGCCAAGAAGTTGGGGTACCCTACGAGCAGTACTTC,CASSQEVGVPYEQYF
TRBD2,TRBV5-1,many,TRBJ2-3,TGCGCCAGCAGCTTGGAGTTCGGGACTAGCGGAGTTAGCACAGATACGCAGTATTTT,CASSLEFGTSGVSTDTQYF
TRBD1,TRBV5-1,many,TRBJ2-3,TGCGCCAGCAGACGACAGGGGGAGACAGATACGCAGTATTTT,CASRRQGETDTQYF
NA,TRBV12-3/TRBV12-4,many,TRBJ2-7,TGTGCCAGCAGCCCGGACGGTGGGGGACGGAGGTACGAGCAGTACTTC,CASSPDGGGRRYEQYF
NA,TRBV4-2,many,TRBJ2-5,TGTGCCAGCAGCCCCCTTCTCCGGGAGACCCAGTACTTC,CASSPLLRETQYF